This TCR beta chain was sequenced for a study of cytomegalovirus exposure and HLA in healthy donors. Study observations and caveats: Later analysis revealed greater clonal expansion in HLA-associated TCR beta chains than in equally common others. Further analysis was carried out later, and it showed several of the most significant clusters appearing linked to common viral pathogens.

Vbeta (60) and Jbeta (13) primers were used in the PCR. This table comes from immunoSEQ multiplex PCR, and its TCRdb copy is limited to in-frame clones, with some not included. The sample holds 100,000 to 150,000 clones, roughly 82% seen once. Unrecorded immune exposures were likely, despite nominal health at sampling. This CDR3 has 13 amino acids. Germline lookup yields CDR1 SGHTA and CDR2 FQGNSA. The V end was cut by 2 bases, the J end by 13 bases, with 15 bases between. On this clone: Its target is not known.

The sequenced sample consisted of PBMCs. The sequence was collected from a boy aged 5-17 years in good health and CMV-seronegative. V gene TRBV7-2 combines with J gene TRBJ2-1; D remains unclear. CDR3 protein: CASSLSVVREQFF. The DNA for the CDR3 is TGTGCCAGCAGCTTATCCGTAGTACGCGAACAGTTCTTC.